This T cell receptor beta chain was observed in a study of blood T cell repertoires in COVID-19. Turning to the study itself: The United States, Italy and Spain supplied acute and convalescent COVID-19 samples. T cells, B-cell-depleted T cells, or PBMCs supplied cDNA or gDNA.

In germline, CDR1 is SNHLY, CDR2 FYNNEI. The CDR3 totals 15 residues. The V end was cut by 3 bases, the J end by 3 bases, with 14 bases between. Original processing notes: The assay estimated nucleated cells by amplifying reference gene primers. Profiled with immunoSEQ multiplex PCR; TCRdb holds only in-frame clones, not every one. V, J and clone size are taken as reported in that table, and D and trimming were inferred from the DNA itself. The table lists under 350,000 clones, about 90% of them singletons, with 1.8% in the top ten. Patients in Seattle were enrolled during active infection, then followed longitudinally.

The material sequenced was peripheral blood. The gene calls are TRBV2 and TRBJ2-5; D gene unclear. The TCR was taken from a woman aged 25-40 years with COVID-19, enrolled during active disease. CDR3 bases: TGTGCCAGCAGTGACCTTTGGCCATCCAAAGAGACCCAGTACTTC. Its translation: CASSDLWPSKETQYF.